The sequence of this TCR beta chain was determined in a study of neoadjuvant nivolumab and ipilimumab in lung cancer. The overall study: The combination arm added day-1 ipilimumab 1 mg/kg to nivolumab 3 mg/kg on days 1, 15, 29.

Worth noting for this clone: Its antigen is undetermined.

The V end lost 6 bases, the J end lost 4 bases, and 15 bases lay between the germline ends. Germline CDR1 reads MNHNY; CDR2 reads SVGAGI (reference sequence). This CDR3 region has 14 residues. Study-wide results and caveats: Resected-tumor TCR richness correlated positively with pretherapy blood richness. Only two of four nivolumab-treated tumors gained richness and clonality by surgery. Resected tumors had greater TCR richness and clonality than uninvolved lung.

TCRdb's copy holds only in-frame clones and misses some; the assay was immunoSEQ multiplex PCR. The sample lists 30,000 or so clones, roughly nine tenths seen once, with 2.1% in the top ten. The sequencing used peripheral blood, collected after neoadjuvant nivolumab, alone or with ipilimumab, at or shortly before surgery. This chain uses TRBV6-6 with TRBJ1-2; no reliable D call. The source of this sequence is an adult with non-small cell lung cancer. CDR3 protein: CASRKAQSFYGYTF. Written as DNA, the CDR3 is TGTGCCAGCAGAAAAGCGCAGTCCTTCTATGGCTACACCTTC.